This T cell receptor (beta chain) was obtained from a study of blood T cell repertoires in COVID-19. Study-level information: The study drew acute and convalescent COVID-19 samples from the United States, Italy and Spain.

In the source study's methods: Amplification with reference gene primers provided the estimates of nucleated cell counts. Produced via immunoSEQ multiplex PCR; TCRdb's table is partial and in-frame only. V and J calls plus clone size are reproduced from that table; the DNA served to infer D and trimming. The repertoire has about 110,000 clones, 80% to 90% of them found once; the top ten carry approximately 1.1%. Germline CDR1 KGHSH, CDR2 LQKENI. The CDR3 contains 15 residues. V lost 3 bases and J lost 9; bases outside the gene matches: 10. Sequenced material: peripheral blood. The chain joins TRBV18 to TRBJ1-2; 10 bases agree with TRBD1. This TCR came from a human donor in a cohort sampled during active COVID-19. CDR3 sequence (DNA): TGTGCCAGCTCACCCCCTGGGACAGGGGCGCAAAGCTACACCTTC. Its translation: CASSPPGTGAQSYTF.